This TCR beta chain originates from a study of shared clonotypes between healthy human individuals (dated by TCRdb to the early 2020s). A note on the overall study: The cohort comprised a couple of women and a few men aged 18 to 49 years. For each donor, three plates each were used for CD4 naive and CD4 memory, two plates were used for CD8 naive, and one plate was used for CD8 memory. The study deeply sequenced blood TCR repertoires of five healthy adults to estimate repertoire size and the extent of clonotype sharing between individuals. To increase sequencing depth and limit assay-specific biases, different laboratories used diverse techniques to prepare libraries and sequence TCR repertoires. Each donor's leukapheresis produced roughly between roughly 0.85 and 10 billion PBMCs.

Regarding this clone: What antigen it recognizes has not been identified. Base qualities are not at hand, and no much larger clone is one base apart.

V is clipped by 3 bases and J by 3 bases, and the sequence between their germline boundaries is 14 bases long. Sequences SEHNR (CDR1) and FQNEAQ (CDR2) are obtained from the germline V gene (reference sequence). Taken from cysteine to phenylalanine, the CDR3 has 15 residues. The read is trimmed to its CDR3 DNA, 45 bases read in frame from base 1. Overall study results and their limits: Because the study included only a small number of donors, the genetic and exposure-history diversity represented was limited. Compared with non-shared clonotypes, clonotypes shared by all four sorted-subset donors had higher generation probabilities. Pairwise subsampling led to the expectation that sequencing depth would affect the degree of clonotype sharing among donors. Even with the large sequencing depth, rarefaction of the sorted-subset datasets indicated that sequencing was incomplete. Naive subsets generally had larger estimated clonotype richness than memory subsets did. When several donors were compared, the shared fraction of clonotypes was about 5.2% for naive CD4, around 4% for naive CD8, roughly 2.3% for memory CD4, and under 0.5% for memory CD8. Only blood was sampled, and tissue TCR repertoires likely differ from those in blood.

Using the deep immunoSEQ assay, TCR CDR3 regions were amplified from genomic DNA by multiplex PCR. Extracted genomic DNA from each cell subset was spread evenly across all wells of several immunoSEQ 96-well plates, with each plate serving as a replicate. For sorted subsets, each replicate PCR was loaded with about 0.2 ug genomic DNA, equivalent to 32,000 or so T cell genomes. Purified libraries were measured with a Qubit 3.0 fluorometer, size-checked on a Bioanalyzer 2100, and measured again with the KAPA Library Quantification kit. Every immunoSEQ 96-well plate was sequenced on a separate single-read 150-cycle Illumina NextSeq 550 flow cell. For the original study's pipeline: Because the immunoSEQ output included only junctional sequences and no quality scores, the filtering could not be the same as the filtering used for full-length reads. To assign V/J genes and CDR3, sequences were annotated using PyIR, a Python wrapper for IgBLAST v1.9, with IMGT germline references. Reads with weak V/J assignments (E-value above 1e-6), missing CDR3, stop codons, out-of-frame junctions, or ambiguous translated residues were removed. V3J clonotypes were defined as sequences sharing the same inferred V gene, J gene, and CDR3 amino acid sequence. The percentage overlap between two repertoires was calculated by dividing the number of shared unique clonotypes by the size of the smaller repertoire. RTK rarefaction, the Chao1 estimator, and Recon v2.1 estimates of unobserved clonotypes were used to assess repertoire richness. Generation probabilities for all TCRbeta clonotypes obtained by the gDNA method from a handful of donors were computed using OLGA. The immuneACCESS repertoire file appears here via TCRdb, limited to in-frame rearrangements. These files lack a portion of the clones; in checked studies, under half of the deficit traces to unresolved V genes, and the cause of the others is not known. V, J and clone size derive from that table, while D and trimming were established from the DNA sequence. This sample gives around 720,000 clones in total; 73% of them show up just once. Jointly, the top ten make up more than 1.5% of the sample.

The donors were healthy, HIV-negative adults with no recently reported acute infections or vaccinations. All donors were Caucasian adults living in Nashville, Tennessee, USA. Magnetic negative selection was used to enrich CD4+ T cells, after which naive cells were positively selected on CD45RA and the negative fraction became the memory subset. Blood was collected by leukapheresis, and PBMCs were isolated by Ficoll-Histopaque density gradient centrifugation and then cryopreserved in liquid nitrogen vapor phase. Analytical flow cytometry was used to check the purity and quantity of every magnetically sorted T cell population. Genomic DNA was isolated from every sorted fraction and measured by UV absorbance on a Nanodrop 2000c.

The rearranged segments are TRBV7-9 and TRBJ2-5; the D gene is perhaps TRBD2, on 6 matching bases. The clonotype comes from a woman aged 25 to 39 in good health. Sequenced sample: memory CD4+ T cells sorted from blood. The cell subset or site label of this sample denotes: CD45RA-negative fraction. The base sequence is TGTGCCAGCAGCTTCCTCGGAGGGTTTGAAGAGACCCAGTACTTC. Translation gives CASSFLGGFEETQYF.